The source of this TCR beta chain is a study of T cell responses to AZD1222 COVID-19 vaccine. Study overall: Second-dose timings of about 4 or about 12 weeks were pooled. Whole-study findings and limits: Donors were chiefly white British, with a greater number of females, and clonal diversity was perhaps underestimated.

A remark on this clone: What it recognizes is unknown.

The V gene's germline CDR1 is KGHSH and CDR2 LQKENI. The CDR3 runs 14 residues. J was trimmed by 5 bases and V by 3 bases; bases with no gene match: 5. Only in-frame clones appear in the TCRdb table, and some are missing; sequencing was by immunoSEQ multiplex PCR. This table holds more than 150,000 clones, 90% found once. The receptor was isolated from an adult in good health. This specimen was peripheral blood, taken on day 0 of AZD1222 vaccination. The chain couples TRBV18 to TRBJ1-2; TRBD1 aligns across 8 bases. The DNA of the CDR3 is TGTGCCAGCTCACCCGGGACAGGTTATTATGGCTACACCTTC. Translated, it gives CASSPGTGYYGYTF.